Listed below are T cell receptor beta chains from one sample, sequenced in a study of cytomegalovirus exposure and HLA in healthy donors. The repertoire was sequenced with immunoSEQ multiplex PCR; TCRdb's copy has only in-frame clones and lacks some. The sample holds some 150,000 clones, approximately 80% seen once. The sample consisted of PBMCs. The receptors stem from a man aged 30-40 years in good health and CMV-seropositive. CDR3s include the opening cysteine and the closing phenylalanine or tryptophan.

V	CDR3
TRBV4-1	CASSQGYRKETQYF
TRBV5-4	CASSLGLGSYNEQFF
TRBV7-2	CASSLMGGTTDTQYF
TRBV5-1	CASRETGVETQYF
TRBV5-1	CASRAGDSNSPLHF
TRBV28	CASSLGQGTGELFF
TRBV6-5	CASSYSLAGDNEQFF
TRBV13	CASSTTGGTLYQETQYF
TRBV7-8	CASSSGIERGTYEQYF
TRBV28	CASSLEVARGYGYTF
TRBV15	CATSRAAGGPGANVLTF
TRBV7-2	CASSLVWGGAGTEAFF
TRBV13	CASSRGNTGELFF
TRBV5-6	CASSFPGVSPLHF
TRBV28	CASGGGQGSYGYTF
TRBV9	CASSKLAGVNTGELFF
TRBV7-3	CASRPTLAGGQETQYF
TRBV5-6	CASSRDRGVWQQYF
TRBV5-6	CASSWDRGEQYF
TRBV2	CASWVEGGGTEAFF
TRBV6-5	CASSNNRGYTYEQYF
TRBV10-1	CASSESLGRNTEAFF
TRBV6-1	CASTPGQGYNEQFF
TRBV4-3	CASSQGLAGVGGANVLTF
TRBV7-9	CASSLLHAQGEYF
TRBV9	CASSLSGTSLETQYF
TRBV6-1	CASSPGTGLTYGYTF
TRBV30	CAWSPGGADTQYF
TRBV4-1	CASSTQTGAPTEAFF
TRBV6-5	CAREVYGYTF
TRBV7-3	CASSLTGDFQETQYF
TRBV4-1	CASSLGLGGNEQFF